The present entry profiles one T cell receptor (beta chain) with its context. Its target is not known. This entry belongs to a study of T cell responses to AZD1222 COVID-19 vaccine. Study in general: Second-dose timings of about 4 or about 12 weeks were pooled. Study findings and constraints: The reported proportion of spike-specific TCRs targeting unmutated variant regions was nearly half.

The V end lost 6 bases, the J end lost 5 bases, and 13 bases lay between the germline ends. This CDR3 spans 13 amino acids. In germline, CDR1 is MDHEN, CDR2 SYDVKM. Profiling relied on immunoSEQ multiplex PCR, and the TCRdb table lists in-frame clones only, not all of them. There are 200,000 or so clones in the sample; roughly 92% occur only once, and about 9.4% lies in the top ten. This chain connects TRBV28 to TRBJ1-1, with unresolved D. The material was peripheral blood, obtained on day 0 of AZD1222 vaccination. The TCR originated in an adult in good health. CDR3 bases: TGTGCCAGCAGGGTCGATTATCGAACTGAAGCTTTCTTT. Translating gives CASRVDYRTEAFF.